The rows below give T cell receptor beta chains drawn from one sample of a study of OX40 agonist ivuxolimab in advanced cancers. Generated by immunoSEQ multiplex PCR, the TCRdb table keeps only in-frame clones and is missing some. Among fewer than 25,000 clones, 65% to 70% were seen once, and the ten largest hold roughly 12%. The input for sequencing was CD4+ or CD8+ T cells sorted from blood, taken in a trial of the OX40 agonist ivuxolimab. The receptors here all came from an adult with an advanced solid tumor such as melanoma, head and neck, liver or kidney cancer. CDR3s include the opening cysteine and the closing phenylalanine or tryptophan. D genes are given only for firm matches. Size tells how often a clone was seen (once, few, many) or the class of an expanded clone, and some rows leave it out.

V,size,length,J,D,DNA,CDR3
TRBV28,many,12,TRBJ1-5,-,TGTGCCAGCAGTTCCCTCAGGGGGCCCCAGCATTTT,CASSSLRGPQHF
TRBV28,few,14,TRBJ2-2,-,TGTGCCAGCAGTTTTAGCCCGAGGGCCGGGGAGCTGTTTTTT,CASSFSPRAGELFF
TRBV21-1,-,16,TRBJ1-3,-,TGTGCCAGCAGCAGAGAGGACAGGGAGGACTTGCACACCATATATTTT,CASSREDREDLHTIYF
TRBV4-2,few,15,TRBJ2-2,-,TGTGCCAGCAGCCAAGAAACGGGAGAGCCCGGGGAGCTGTTTTTT,CASSQETGEPGELFF
TRBV28,few,14,TRBJ1-5,-,TGTGCCAGCAGTTCCCTGGACAGAGATCAGCCCCAGCATTTT,CASSSLDRDQPQHF
TRBV4-1,-,15,TRBJ2-7,-,TGCGCCAGCAGCTTTCAAACTGGGGTAGACTACGAGCAGTACTTC,CASSFQTGVDYEQYF
TRBV25-1,-,14,TRBJ2-1,-,TGTGCCAGCAGTGATTTCGGTTTTTACAATGAGCAGTTCTTC,CASSDFGFYNEQFF
TRBV6-4,few,14,TRBJ1-1,-,TGTGCCAGCAGTGAGAAGGGGGTAGAAACTGAAGCTTTCTTT,CASSEKGVETEAFF
TRBV5-5,-,15,TRBJ2-2,-,TGTGCCAGCAGCTTGGCGCCGGAATACACCGGGGAGCTGTTTTTT,CASSLAPEYTGELFF
TRBV4-1,few,18,TRBJ2-7,TRBD1,TGCGCCAGCAGCCAGGGACCCGCTCTAGACAGGGGAAACTACGAGCAGTACTTC,CASSQGPALDRGNYEQYF
TRBV27,-,13,TRBJ2-7,-,TGTGCCAGCAGAGGGGCGGGTACCTACGAGCAGTACTTC,CASRGAGTYEQYF
TRBV15,-,16,TRBJ2-1,-,TGTGCCACCAGCAGAGAGGTGACAGCTCGGGTCAATGAGCAGTTCTTC,CATSREVTARVNEQFF
TRBV7-8,-,20,TRBJ1-5,-,TGTGCCAGCAGCTTATTTATAATTACGGGACAACCGATTAGCAATCAGCCCCAGCATTTT,CASSLFIITGQPISNQPQHF
TRBV28,-,15,TRBJ2-7,-,TGTGCCAGCAGTTTATTTGGGCAGGGAGGATACGAGCAGTACTTC,CASSLFGQGGYEQYF
TRBV28,-,19,TRBJ1-5,-,TGTGCCAGCAGACGTACCCCCGACGGGGGCGAGTCTTTTGATCAGCCCCAGCATTTT,CASRRTPDGGESFDQPQHF
TRBV9,few,17,TRBJ1-1,TRBD1,TGTGCCAGCAGCGTATTCCCCACAGGGGGGGGGATAACTGAAGCTTTCTTT,CASSVFPTGGGITEAFF
TRBV6-6,-,11,TRBJ1-5,-,TGTGCCAGCAGTCAAGGGGAGCCCCAGCATTTT,CASSQGEPQHF
TRBV2,-,14,TRBJ1-1,-,TGTGCCAGCAGTGACGGGGGGTTGGGCACTGAAGCTTTCTTT,CASSDGGLGTEAFF
TRBV18,-,17,TRBJ2-4,TRBD1,TGTGCCAGCTCACCAAACAAGGGGGCCGGTGCCAAAAACATTCAGTACTTC,CASSPNKGAGAKNIQYF
TRBV11-2,-,12,TRBJ1-1,-,TGTGCCAGCAGCTTCAGGGGCCCTGAAGCTTTCTTT,CASSFRGPEAFF
TRBV19,-,16,TRBJ1-2,TRBD1,TGTGCCAGTAGTAATACCTGGACAGGGGGTGACTATGGCTACACCTTC,CASSNTWTGGDYGYTF
TRBV5-4,-,15,TRBJ1-2,TRBD1,TGTGCCAGCAGGAAATACCGGGACAGGGACTATGGCTACACCTTC,CASRKYRDRDYGYTF
TRBV28,-,16,TRBJ2-4,-,TGTGCCAGCAGAGGAGGGACAGCACTAGCCAAAAACATTCAGTACTTC,CASRGGTALAKNIQYF
TRBV2,-,16,TRBJ2-6,-,TGTGCCAGCAGTCGTGCGTGGCAAGCTGGGGCCAACGTCCTGACTTTC,CASSRAWQAGANVLTF
TRBV29-1,-,14,TRBJ2-2,TRBD1,TGCAGCGTTATCCCGGACAGGTACCCCGGGGAGCTGTTTTTT,CSVIPDRYPGELFF
TRBV28,-,18,TRBJ2-1,TRBD2,TGTGCCAGCAGTCAGTGGACTAGCGGGAGCATCACCTACAATGAGCAGTTCTTC,CASSQWTSGSITYNEQFF